This T cell receptor beta chain is from a study of CD8+ T cells in alopecia areata. Study as a whole: Tofacitinib was taken orally by treated patients, and the dose was 5 to 10 mg twice daily.

Punch biopsies of lesional scalp, plus peripheral blood, were taken from alopecia areata patients. The sorting of PBMCs gave CD4+ and CD8+ T cells. cDNA prepared by RNA extraction and subsequent reverse transcription served as the template for sequencing. Using immunoSEQ multiplex PCR, the repertoire was profiled, and TCRdb retains in-frame clones only, with some absent. The sample contains about 150,000 clones, around 50% of which appear only once. In regard to this clone: Its antigen is undetermined.

Trimming cost V 3 bases and J 5 bases; bases outside gene matches: 8. The germline V gene has CDR1 PRHDT and CDR2 FYEKMQ (reference sequence). This CDR3 comprises 15 residues. Study-level results: Besides other cells, scalp samples also yield sequences of resident alphabeta T cells from normal skin.

This clonotype originated in a human donor with alopecia areata. Sequenced here: CD8+ T cells sorted from blood, sampled at week 0. The gene calls are TRBV13 and TRBJ2-5; the match to TRBD1 covers 8 bases. CDR3 DNA sequence: TGTGCCAGCAGCTTGGGACAGGACGGTTCGGAGACCCAGTACTTC. Protein: CASSLGQDGSETQYF.